This T cell receptor (beta chain) appears in the sequencing data of a study of cytotoxic CD8 clonotypes in ibrutinib-treated CLL. This CDR3 has 17 residues. Trimming removed 4 bases from V and 2 bases from J; junction bases left unmatched: 11. Looked up from germline, CDR1 is MNHNS and CDR2 is SASEGT. On this clone: Antigen unknown.

The source of roughly 1.9 micrograms of genomic DNA for TCR beta libraries was cryopreserved PBMCs. Clones were sequenced by immunoSEQ multiplex PCR, and TCRdb holds only the in-frame ones, with some missing. The table has about 140,000 clones, 75% to 85% seen once. Findings and limits, study-wide: Timing of sampling differed between sustained-remission and progressing patients. Baseline clonality exceeded age-matched healthy donors and tracked circulating CD8+ T-cell counts.

Sequences were derived from PBMCs, sampled after 36 months of ibrutinib treatment. This chain connects TRBV6-1 to TRBJ2-1, with 7 bases identical to TRBD1. This receptor was obtained from a human donor with chronic lymphocytic leukemia. CDR3 in amino acids: CASSGRGNRGTYNEQFF. The CDR3 DNA reads as TGTGCCAGCAGTGGACGCGGCAACAGGGGAACCTACAATGAGCAGTTCTTC.